Reported below is one TCR beta chain. This entry is derived from a study of OX40 agonist ivuxolimab in advanced cancers. Background on the study: Two patients with cutaneous melanoma and one with hepatocellular carcinoma, three in total, showed partial responses.

Some clones are missing from TCRdb's copy, which holds only in-frame ones; the method was immunoSEQ multiplex PCR. The sample consists of roughly 19,000 clones, 88% of them appearing once. J lost 1 base, V lost 5 bases, and 3 bases had no gene match. The CDR3 consists of 15 residues. The germline V gene has CDR1 MNHEY and CDR2 SMNVEV (reference sequence). Sequenced here: CD4+ or CD8+ T cells sorted from blood, sampled in a trial of the OX40 agonist ivuxolimab. The sequence derives from an adult with an advanced solid tumor such as melanoma, head and neck, liver or kidney cancer. The chain recombines TRBV27 with TRBJ2-3; 10 bases align to TRBD2. This CDR3 reads CASSLAGARTDTQYF. The CDR3 coding sequence is TGTGCCAGCAGTCTAGCGGGGGCGCGCACAGATACGCAGTATTTT.